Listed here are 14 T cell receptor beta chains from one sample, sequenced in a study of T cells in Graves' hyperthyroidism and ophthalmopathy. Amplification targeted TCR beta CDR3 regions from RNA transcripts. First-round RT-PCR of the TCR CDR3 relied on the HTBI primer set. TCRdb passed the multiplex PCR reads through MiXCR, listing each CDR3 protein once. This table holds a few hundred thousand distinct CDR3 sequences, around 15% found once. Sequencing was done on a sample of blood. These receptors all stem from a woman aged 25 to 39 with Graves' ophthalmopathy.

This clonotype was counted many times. The CDR3 reads CASSFKTGGVSPLHF. The DNA for the CDR3 is TGTGCCAGCAGCTTTAAAACAGGGGGGGTATCACCCCTCCACTTT. The chain recombines TRBV7-2 with TRBJ1-6; 8 bases agree with TRBD1. The length of the CDR3 is 15 residues. Germline V gives CDR1 SGHTA, CDR2 FQGNSA. V lost 3 bases and J lost 10; bases outside the gene matches: 8.

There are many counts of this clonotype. CDR3 sequence: CASWAGVSYGYTF. CDR3 in DNA: TGTGCCAGCTGGGCAGGGGTATCCTATGGCTACACCTTC. The chain joins TRBV12-3 or TRBV12-4 to TRBJ1-2; TRBD1 might be the D (6 bases). The CDR3 runs to 13 residues. The V end lost 8 bases, the J end lost 4 bases, and 14 bases lay between the germline ends.

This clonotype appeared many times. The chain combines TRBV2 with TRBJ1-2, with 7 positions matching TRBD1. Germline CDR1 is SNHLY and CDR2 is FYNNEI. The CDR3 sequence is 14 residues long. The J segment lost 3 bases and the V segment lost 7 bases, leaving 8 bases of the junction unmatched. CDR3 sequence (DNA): TGTGCCAGCACGCGAGACAGGGTAGACTATGGCTACACCTTC. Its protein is CASTRDRVDYGYTF.

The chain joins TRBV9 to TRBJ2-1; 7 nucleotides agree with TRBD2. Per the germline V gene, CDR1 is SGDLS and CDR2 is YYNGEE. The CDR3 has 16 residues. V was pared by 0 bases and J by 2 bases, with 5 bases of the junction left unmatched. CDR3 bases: TGTGCCAGCAGCGTAGATCCGGGGGGACCCTACAATGAGCAGTTCTTC. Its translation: CASSVDPGGPYNEQFF.

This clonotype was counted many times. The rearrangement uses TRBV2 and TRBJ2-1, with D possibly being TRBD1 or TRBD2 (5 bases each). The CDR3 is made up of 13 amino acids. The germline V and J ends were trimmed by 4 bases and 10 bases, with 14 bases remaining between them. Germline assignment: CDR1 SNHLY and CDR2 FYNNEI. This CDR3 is CASSAPLRDEQFF. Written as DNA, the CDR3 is TGTGCCAGCAGTGCCCCCCTCCGGGACGAGCAGTTCTTC. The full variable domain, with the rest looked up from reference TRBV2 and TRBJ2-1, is EPEVTQTPSHQVTQMGQEVILRCVPISNHLYFYWYRQILGQKVEFLVSFYNNEISEKSEIFDDQFSVERPDGSNFTLKIRSTKLEDSAMYFCASSAPLRDEQFFGPGTRLTVL.

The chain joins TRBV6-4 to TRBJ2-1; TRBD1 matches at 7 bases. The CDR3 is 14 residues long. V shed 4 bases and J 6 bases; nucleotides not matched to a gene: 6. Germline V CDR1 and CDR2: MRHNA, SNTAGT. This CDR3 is CASSVGAGGNEQFF. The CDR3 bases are TGTGCCAGCAGTGTCGGAGCAGGGGGCAATGAGCAGTTCTTC.

The CDR3 DNA sequence: TGCAGTGCTAGAGGGAGCGGGGGGGCCAATACGCAGTATTTT. It is translated as CSARGSGGANTQYF. The V call is TRBV20-1, the J call TRBJ2-3; TRBD2 matches 10 bases. This CDR3 has 14 amino acids. Germline V gives CDR1 DFQATT, CDR2 SNEGSKA (reference sequence). J was trimmed by 7 bases and V by 1 base; bases with no gene match: 5.

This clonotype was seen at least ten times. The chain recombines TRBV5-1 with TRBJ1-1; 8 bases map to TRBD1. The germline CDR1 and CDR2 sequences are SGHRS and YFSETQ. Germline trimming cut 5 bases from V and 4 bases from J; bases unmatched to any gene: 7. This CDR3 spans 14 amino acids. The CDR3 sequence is CASSLRTGTTEAFF. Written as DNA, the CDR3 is TGCGCCAGCAGTCTTAGGACAGGGACCACTGAAGCTTTCTTT. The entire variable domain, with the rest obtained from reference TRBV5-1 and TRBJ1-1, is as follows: KAGVTQTPRYLIKTRGQQVTLSCSPISGHRSVSWYQQTPGQGLQFLFEYFSETQRNKGNFPGRFSGRQFSNSRSEMNVSTLELGDSALYLCASSLRTGTTEAFFGQGTRLTVV.

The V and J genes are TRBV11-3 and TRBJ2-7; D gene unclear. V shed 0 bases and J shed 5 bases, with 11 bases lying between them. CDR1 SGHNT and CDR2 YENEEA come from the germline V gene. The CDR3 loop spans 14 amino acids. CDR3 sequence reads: CASSLDRIMDEQYF. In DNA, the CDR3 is TGTGCCAGCAGCTTAGATCGTATCATGGACGAGCAGTACTTC.

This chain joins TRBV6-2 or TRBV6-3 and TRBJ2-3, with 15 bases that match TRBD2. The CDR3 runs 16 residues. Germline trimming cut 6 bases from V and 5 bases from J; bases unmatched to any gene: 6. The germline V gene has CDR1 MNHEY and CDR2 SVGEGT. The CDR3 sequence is CASSRTSGGAGDTQYF. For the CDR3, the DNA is TGTGCCAGCAGCCGGACTAGCGGGGGGGCGGGAGATACGCAGTATTTT.

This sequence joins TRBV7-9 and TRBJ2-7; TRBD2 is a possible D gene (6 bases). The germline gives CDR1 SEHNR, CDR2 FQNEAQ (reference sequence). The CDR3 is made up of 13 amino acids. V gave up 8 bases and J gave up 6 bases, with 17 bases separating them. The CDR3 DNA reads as TGTGCCAGCGAATTCGGGAGAGGAGGCGAGCAGTACTTC. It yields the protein CASEFGRGGEQYF.

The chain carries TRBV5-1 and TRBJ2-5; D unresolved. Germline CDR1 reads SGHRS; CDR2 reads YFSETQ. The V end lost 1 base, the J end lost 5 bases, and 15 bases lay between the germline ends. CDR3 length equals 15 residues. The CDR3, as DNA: TGCGCCAGCAGCTTGCGTGCGATCTCGGGCGAGACCCAGTACTTC. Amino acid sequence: CASSLRAISGETQYF. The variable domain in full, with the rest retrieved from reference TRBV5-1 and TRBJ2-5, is KAGVTQTPRYLIKTRGQQVTLSCSPISGHRSVSWYQQTPGQGLQFLFEYFSETQRNKGNFPGRFSGRQFSNSRSEMNVSTLELGDSALYLCASSLRAISGETQYFGPGTRLLVL.

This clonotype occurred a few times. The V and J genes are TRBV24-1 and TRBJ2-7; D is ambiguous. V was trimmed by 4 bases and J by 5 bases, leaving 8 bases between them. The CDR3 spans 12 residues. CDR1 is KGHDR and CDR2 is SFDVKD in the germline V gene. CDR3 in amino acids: CATSDQRNEQYF. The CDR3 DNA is TGTGCCACCAGTGACCAAAGAAACGAGCAGTACTTC.

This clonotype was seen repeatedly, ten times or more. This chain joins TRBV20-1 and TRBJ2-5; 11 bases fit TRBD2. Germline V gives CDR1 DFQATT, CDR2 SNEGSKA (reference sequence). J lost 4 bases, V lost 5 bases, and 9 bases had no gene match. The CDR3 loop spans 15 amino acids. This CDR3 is CSASSGGNRGETQYF. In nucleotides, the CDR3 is TGCAGTGCTTCTAGCGGGGGGAACCGAGGAGAGACCCAGTACTTC.